This T cell receptor beta chain is from a study of blood T cell repertoires in COVID-19. V shed 3 bases, J shed 6 bases, and the junction held 17 bases outside the gene matches. The CDR3 runs to 18 residues. The germline V gene encodes CDR1 SGHTA and CDR2 FQGNSA. The data were produced by immunoSEQ multiplex PCR, yet TCRdb's version contains in-frame clones alone and is incomplete. The table shows 410,000 or so clones, with 75% to 90% occurring only once. Source material: peripheral blood. J is TRBJ2-7 and V is TRBV7-2, with 10 bases matching TRBD2. The TCR was taken from a woman between 35 and 50 years old with COVID-19, enrolled during active disease. As DNA, the CDR3 is TGTGCCAGCAGCTTGGCGGTAGCGGGGGGTTTTGGATCCCCCGAGCAGTACTTC. Its translation: CASSLAVAGGFGSPEQYF.